These 32 T cell receptor beta chains were sequenced from one sample in a study of beta chain features in type 1 diabetes. Expressed TCRB transcripts were sequenced because the entire RNA isolate underwent reverse transcription. Using immunoSEQ multiplex PCR, the repertoire was profiled, and TCRdb retains in-frame clones only, with some absent. The profile shows under 250,000 clones, 25% to 30% of them singletons. Source material: central memory CD4+ T cells from blood. The receptors were gathered from a young man in good health.

The chain has TRBV6-1 and TRBJ2-1; D unresolved. V was clipped by 9 bases and J by 0 bases, with 15 bases between them. This CDR3 contains 15 residues. Germline V lookup: CDR1 MNHNS, CDR2 SASEGT. DNA of the CDR3: TGTGCCAGTGAAGGATCAGGCCACTCCTACAATGAGCAGTTCTTC. The encoded protein is CASEGSGHSYNEQFF.

The chain employs TRBV7-9 and TRBJ2-3; 10 bases fit TRBD1. CDR3 length: 15 residues. Trimming removed 5 bases from V and 4 bases from J; junction bases left unmatched: 6. Germline values: CDR1 SEHNR, CDR2 FQNEAQ (reference sequence). The CDR3: CASSAGTGESDTQYF. CDR3 DNA: TGTGCCAGCAGCGCTGGGACAGGGGAATCAGATACGCAGTATTTT.

The chain couples TRBV7-9 to TRBJ2-7, with TRBD1 identical over 7 bases. CDR1 is SEHNR, CDR2 FQNEAQ, per germline (reference sequence). The length of the CDR3 is 16 residues. Unmatched junction bases numbered 8, after V lost 0 bases and J lost 3 bases. CDR3 nucleotide sequence: TGTGCCAGCAGCTTAGCTTCGAAGACAGGGCTCTACGAGCAGTACTTC. Its protein is CASSLASKTGLYEQYF.

The rearrangement links TRBV6-5 to TRBJ2-5; 9 nucleotides align to TRBD2. Germline V gene lookup returns CDR1 MNHEY and CDR2 SVGAGI. The CDR3 is 15 residues long. With 6 bases clipped from V and 11 bases from J, the junction kept 16 bases outside the gene matches. The CDR3: CASSIRTSVGLGQYF. CDR3 nucleotide sequence: TGTGCCAGCAGCATACGGACTAGCGTCGGCCTGGGGCAGTACTTC.

The V call is TRBV6-6, the J call TRBJ2-1; D is unclear. The germline V gene encodes CDR1 MNHNY and CDR2 SVGAGI (reference sequence). Between the trimmed V and J ends, which lost 6 bases and 14 bases, there was a span of 20 bases. This CDR3 spans 13 amino acids. CDR3 region: CASSLSPGSREFF. The CDR3 bases are TGTGCCAGCAGCCTATCACCGGGCTCTAGGGAGTTCTTC.

The rearrangement joins TRBV30 to TRBJ1-1, with TRBD1 as a possible D gene (5 bases). CDR1 is GTSNPN, CDR2 SVGIG, per germline (reference sequence). Trimming took off 3 bases at V and 9 bases at J, with 14 bases between the two ends. The CDR3 covers 12 residues. The CDR3 sequence is CAWSPEWGKAFF. CDR3 DNA: TGTGCCTGGAGCCCTGAGTGGGGGAAAGCTTTCTTT.

The chain is built from TRBV7-7 and TRBJ2-5; no clear D gene. The CDR3 runs 14 residues. Trimming cost V 0 bases and J 1 base, with 6 bases left between them. Germline CDR1 SSHAT, CDR2 FNYEAQ (reference sequence). This CDR3 is CASSLASSQETQYF. CDR3 DNA sequence: TGTGCCAGCAGCTTAGCGTCCTCCCAAGAGACCCAGTACTTC. The full variable domain, completed using reference TRBV7-7 and TRBJ2-5, is GAGVSQSPRYKVTKRGQDVTLRCDPISSHATLYWYQQALGQGPEFLTYFNYEAQPDKSGLPSDRFSAERPEGSISTLTIQRTEQRDSAMYRCASSLASSQETQYFGPGTRLLVL.

This clone appeared a few times. V is TRBV4-2 and J is TRBJ1-6; a possible D gene is TRBD1 (5 bases). Trimming cost V 4 bases and J 8 bases, with 15 bases left between them. This CDR3 is 15 amino acids long. Germline CDR1 is LGHNA and CDR2 is YNFKEQ. CDR3 residues: CASSRGAPQDSPLHF. The DNA of the CDR3 is TGTGCCAGCAGCCGCGGGGCCCCGCAGGATTCACCCCTCCACTTT.

This clone was recorded at least ten times. The chain joins TRBV28 to TRBJ1-5; possibly TRBD1 for D (6 bases). The V gene lost 6 bases and the J gene lost 5 bases, with 14 bases spanning the gap. This CDR3 is built from 14 residues. Germline CDR1 MDHEN, CDR2 SYDVKM. CDR3 amino acids: CASSQGQLHQPQHF. The CDR3 DNA sequence: TGTGCCAGCAGCCAGGGGCAGTTGCATCAGCCCCAGCATTTT.

As DNA, the CDR3 is TGCGCCAGCAGCTTTAGGGGAATTGAAGAGACCCAGTACTTC. It is translated as CASSFRGIEETQYF. The rearrangement links TRBV5-1 to TRBJ2-5; TRBD1 is a possible D gene (5 bases). CDR3 length: 14 amino acids. Germline V gene data show CDR1 as SGHRS and CDR2 as YFSETQ. The V end lost 2 bases, the J end lost 3 bases, and 11 bases lay between the germline ends.

This clone was seen at least ten times. Germline is not matched at one junction end, which may reflect a read error. V and J are TRBV28 and TRBJ2-4; TRBD1 matches at 7 bases. The CDR3 spans 12 residues. Looked up from germline, CDR1 is MDHEN and CDR2 is SYDVKM. The CDR3 DNA sequence: TGTGCCAGCAGTCAAGGGACAGTCAAACCCTCCTTC. Amino acids: CASSQGTVKPSF.

This clone showed up just a few times. V gene TRBV5-4 combines with J gene TRBJ2-5; D unresolved. Trimming took 4 bases from V and 1 from J, leaving 11 bases between them. Germline V CDR1 and CDR2: SGHNT, YYREEE (reference sequence). The CDR3 runs 14 residues. The CDR3 DNA sequence: TGTGCCAGCAGCCCCCGAACCACCCAAGAGACCCAGTACTTC. Translation gives CASSPRTTQETQYF.

This clone was counted only a few times. The rearrangement links TRBV29-1 to TRBJ2-7, with 9 bases matching TRBD2. V shed 2 bases and J 6 bases; nucleotides not matched to a gene: 14. CDR1 is SQVTM, CDR2 ANQGSEA, per germline. The length of the CDR3 is 16 residues. Here the CDR3 DNA reads TGCAGCGTTGAACTCCCCGCCGGGCTAGCGGGGCCCGAGCAGTACTTC. It codes for CSVELPAGLAGPEQYF.

The chain joins TRBV28 to TRBJ2-1, with 10 positions matching TRBD2. The CDR3 loop spans 16 amino acids. Germline assignment: CDR1 MDHEN and CDR2 SYDVKM. V was clipped by 6 bases and J by 2 bases; unmatched bases: 7. The CDR3: CASSPSGLAAYNEQFF. DNA of the CDR3: TGTGCCAGCAGCCCGTCCGGACTAGCGGCCTACAATGAGCAGTTCTTC.

The chain employs TRBV2 and TRBJ2-3; 9 bases line up with TRBD2. Germline assignment: CDR1 SNHLY and CDR2 FYNNEI. The CDR3 extends over 16 amino acids. The V segment lost 5 bases and the J segment 4 bases; nucleotides outside the gene matches: 10. CDR3 sequence (DNA): TGTGCCAGCAGTCTTGGTCGAGCGGGAGGTGCAGATACGCAGTATTTT. It specifies CASSLGRAGGADTQYF.

CDR3 nucleotides: TGTGCCAGCAGCCCTACTAGCGGGAGGAGGAATGAGCAGTTCTTC. Its translation is CASSPTSGRRNEQFF. This chain joins TRBV14 and TRBJ2-1; TRBD2 matches at 12 bases. The CDR3 has 15 residues. Germline values: CDR1 SGHDN, CDR2 FVKESK. Germline trimming cut 4 bases from V and 7 bases from J; bases unmatched to any gene: 5.

V is TRBV30 and J is TRBJ2-1; D is possibly TRBD2 (7 bases). The germline CDR1 and CDR2 sequences are GTSNPN and SVGIG (reference sequence). Trimming stripped 0 bases from V and 9 bases from J, with 15 bases between. The CDR3 has 14 residues. CDR3 region: CAWSVLAGAGEQFF. The CDR3 DNA reads as TGTGCCTGGAGTGTACTGGCGGGGGCAGGTGAGCAGTTCTTC.

To note about this clone: A read error is possible here, since a much larger clone lies one base away. The V gene is TRBV30, the J gene TRBJ1-6; 9 bases line up with TRBD1. V gave up 0 bases and J gave up 9 bases; unmatched junction bases: 9. CDR1 is GTSNPN and CDR2 is SVGIG in the germline V gene (reference sequence). The CDR3 has 16 residues. In DNA, the CDR3 is TGTGCCTGGAGTGTTCAGGACAGGGGAGAAAGTTCACCCCTCCACTTT. Its translation is CAWSVQDRGESSPLHF.

This clone was picked up one time. The gene calls are TRBV11-2 and TRBJ2-5; TRBD1 is a possible D gene (5 bases). This CDR3 is 15 amino acids long. The V and J ends lost 8 bases and 2 bases respectively, with 18 bases between them. The germline V gene has CDR1 SGHAT and CDR2 FQNNGV. DNA of the CDR3: TGTGCCAGCCTCCAAAATGGGGCGTCACAAGAGACCCAGTACTTC. This encodes CASLQNGASQETQYF. The full variable domain, its missing parts supplied by reference TRBV11-2 and TRBJ2-5, is EAGVAQSPRYKIIEKRQSVAFWCNPISGHATLYWYQQILGQGPKLLIQFQNNGVVDDSQLPKDRFSAERLKGVDSTLKIQPAKLEDSAVYLCASLQNGASQETQYFGPGTRLLVL.

This sequence joins TRBV6-5 and TRBJ2-7; no reliable D call. This CDR3 contains 14 residues. CDR1 and CDR2 from the germline V gene are MNHEY and SVGAGI. The ends were cut back, 5 bases at V and 2 bases at J, with 13 bases in the middle. CDR3 in DNA: TGTGCCAGCAGTAATTTGGAAGGGACCTACGAGCAGTACTTC. Translated, it gives CASSNLEGTYEQYF.

The chain has TRBV20-1 and TRBJ2-3; perhaps TRBD2 as D (6 bases). Germline loops: CDR1 DFQATT, CDR2 SNEGSKA (reference sequence). V lost 6 bases to trimming and J lost 10 bases, with 11 bases between them. This CDR3 is built from 10 residues. The CDR3 loop is CSAGLSAQYF. Written as DNA, the CDR3 is TGCAGTGCAGGACTATCGGCGCAGTATTTT.

V usage is TRBV25-1 and J usage is TRBJ1-3; D remains unclear. CDR1 MGHDK and CDR2 SYGVNS come from the germline V gene. The CDR3 length is 14 residues. Trimming pared 3 bases from V and 0 bases from J, leaving 6 bases between. Here the CDR3 DNA reads TGTGCCAGCAGTGATGCGTTCTCTGGAAACACCATATATTTT. It translates to CASSDAFSGNTIYF.

The chain combines TRBV30 with TRBJ1-3; D ambiguous. This CDR3 has 12 residues. Trimming shortened V by 4 bases and J by 2 bases, and 6 bases separated the two germline ends. CDR1 GTSNPN and CDR2 SVGIG come from the germline V gene (reference sequence). CDR3 coding DNA: TGTGCCTGGATCACACCTGGAAACACCATATATTTT. Protein sequence: CAWITPGNTIYF.

This rearrangement joins TRBV6-5 to TRBJ1-1, with 7 nucleotides matching TRBD1. The V segment lost 5 bases and the J segment 1 base; nucleotides outside the gene matches: 4. This CDR3 is built from 14 residues. From germline, CDR1 is MNHEY and CDR2 SVGAGI. The CDR3 sequence is CASSTGQRNTEAFF. The CDR3 nucleotides read TGTGCCAGCAGTACGGGACAGAGGAACACTGAAGCTTTCTTT.

This chain connects TRBV7-2 to TRBJ1-1; D might be TRBD1 (5 bases). V dropped 2 bases and J dropped 6 bases, with 10 bases sitting between them. CDR3 length: 13 amino acids. The V gene's germline CDR1 is SGHTA and CDR2 FQGNSA. The CDR3 nucleotides read TGTGCCAGCAGCTTACAGGGAAAGGCTGAAGCTTTCTTT. This translates into CASSLQGKAEAFF.

This clone has a handful of counts. CDR3 sequence reads: CASSESSGEQFF. Written as DNA, the CDR3 is TGTGCCAGCTCAGAGTCTAGCGGTGAGCAGTTCTTC. The V gene is TRBV18, the J gene TRBJ2-1; 7 nucleotides match TRBD2. J gave up 9 bases and V 5 bases, and 4 bases lay outside the gene matches. Germline CDR1 and CDR2: KGHSH and LQKENI. The CDR3 has 12 residues.

This sequence joins TRBV13 and TRBJ2-2; D gene ambiguous. Trimming stripped 6 bases from V and 0 bases from J, with 8 bases between. Germline CDR1 and CDR2: PRHDT and FYEKMQ (reference sequence). The CDR3 runs to 14 residues. The CDR3 loop reads CASRRGANTGELFF. DNA of the CDR3: TGTGCCAGCAGAAGAGGCGCGAACACCGGGGAGCTGTTTTTT.

This clone was seen only a few times. A clone one base away is much larger, so this may be a read error. Other DNA sequences from this sample encode an identical CDR3 as well. The V gene is TRBV7-9, the J gene TRBJ2-1; D remains ambiguous. V lost 1 base and J lost 3, with 1 base in between. CDR1 and CDR2 (germline): SEHNR, FQNEAQ (reference sequence). The CDR3 covers 12 residues. The CDR3, as DNA: TGTGCCAGCAGCTTAGACTACAATGAGCAGTTCTTC. Translated: CASSLDYNEQFF.

This clone was found a few times. The rearrangement joins TRBV11-2 to TRBJ2-1; 11 nucleotides align to TRBD2. This CDR3 has 15 amino acids. Germline trimming cut 2 bases from V and 3 bases from J; bases unmatched to any gene: 0. CDR1 and CDR2 (germline): SGHAT, FQNNGV. CDR3 DNA sequence: TGTGCCAGCAGCTTACTAGCGGGAGGCTACAATGAGCAGTTCTTC. This encodes CASSLLAGGYNEQFF.

This clone was observed a few times. The chain couples TRBV10-3 to TRBJ2-1; 8 positions agree with TRBD2. Looked up from germline, CDR1 is ENHRY and CDR2 is SYGVKD. The CDR3 contains 15 residues. The V and J ends lost 7 bases and 7 bases, in that order; junction bases with no gene match: 12. CDR3 coding DNA: TGTGCCATCAAAGGAAGTAGCGGGGAGACAAATGAGCAGTTCTTC. Protein sequence: CAIKGSSGETNEQFF.

This clone has more than one count but fewer than ten. The V and J genes are TRBV5-1 and TRBJ1-5; tentative D call: TRBD1 (5 bases). The V end lost 5 bases, the J end lost 4 bases, and 13 bases lay between the germline ends. The CDR3 length is 14 residues. Germline V gene data show CDR1 as SGHRS and CDR2 as YFSETQ. The CDR3 loop reads CASRPGGVNQPQHF. CDR3 nucleotide sequence: TGCGCCAGCAGGCCAGGAGGGGTGAATCAGCCCCAGCATTTT.

V and J are TRBV7-6 and TRBJ2-5; D unclear. The germline gives CDR1 SGHVS, CDR2 FNYEAQ. This CDR3 has 16 amino acids. Trimming left V 2 bases short and J 1 base short, with 14 bases between. This CDR3 is CASSLISGQVQETQYF. The CDR3 DNA sequence: TGTGCCAGCAGCTTAATTTCAGGTCAAGTCCAAGAGACCCAGTACTTC.